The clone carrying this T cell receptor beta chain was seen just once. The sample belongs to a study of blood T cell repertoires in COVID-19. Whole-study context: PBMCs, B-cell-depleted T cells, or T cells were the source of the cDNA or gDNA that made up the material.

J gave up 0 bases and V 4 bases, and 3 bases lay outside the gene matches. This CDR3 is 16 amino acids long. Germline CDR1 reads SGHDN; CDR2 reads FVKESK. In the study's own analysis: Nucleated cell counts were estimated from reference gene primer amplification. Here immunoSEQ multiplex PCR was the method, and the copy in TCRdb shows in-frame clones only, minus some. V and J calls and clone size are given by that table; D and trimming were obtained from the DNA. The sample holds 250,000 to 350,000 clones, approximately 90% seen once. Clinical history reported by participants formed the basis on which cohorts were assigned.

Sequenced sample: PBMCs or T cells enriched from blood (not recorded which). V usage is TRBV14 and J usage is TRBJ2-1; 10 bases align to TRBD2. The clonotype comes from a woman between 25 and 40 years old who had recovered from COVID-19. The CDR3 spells CASSLRLAGSYNEQFF. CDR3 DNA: TGTGCCAGCAGCCTCCGACTAGCGGGCTCCTACAATGAGCAGTTCTTC.